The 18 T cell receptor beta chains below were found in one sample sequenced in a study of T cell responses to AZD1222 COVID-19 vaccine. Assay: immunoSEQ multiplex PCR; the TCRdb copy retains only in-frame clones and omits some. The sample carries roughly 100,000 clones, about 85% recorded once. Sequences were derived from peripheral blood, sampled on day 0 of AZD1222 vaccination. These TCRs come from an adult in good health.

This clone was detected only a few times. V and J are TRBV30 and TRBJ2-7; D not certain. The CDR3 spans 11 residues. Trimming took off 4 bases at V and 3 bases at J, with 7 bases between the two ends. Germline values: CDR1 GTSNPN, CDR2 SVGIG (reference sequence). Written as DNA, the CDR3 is TGTGCCTGGAAGCAGATCTACGAGCAGTACTTC. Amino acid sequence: CAWKQIYEQYF.

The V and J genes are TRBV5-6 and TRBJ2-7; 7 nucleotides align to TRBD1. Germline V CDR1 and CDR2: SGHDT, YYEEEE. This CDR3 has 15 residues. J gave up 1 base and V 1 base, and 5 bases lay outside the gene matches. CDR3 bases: TGTGCCAGCAGCTTGACAGGGACAGCGTCCTACGAGCAGTACTTC. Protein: CASSLTGTASYEQYF.

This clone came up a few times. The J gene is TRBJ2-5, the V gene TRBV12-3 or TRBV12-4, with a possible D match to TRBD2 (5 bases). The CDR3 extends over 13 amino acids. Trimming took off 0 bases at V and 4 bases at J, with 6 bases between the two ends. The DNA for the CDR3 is TGTGCCAGCAGTTTAGCGGGAGTAGAGACCCAGTACTTC. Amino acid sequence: CASSLAGVETQYF.

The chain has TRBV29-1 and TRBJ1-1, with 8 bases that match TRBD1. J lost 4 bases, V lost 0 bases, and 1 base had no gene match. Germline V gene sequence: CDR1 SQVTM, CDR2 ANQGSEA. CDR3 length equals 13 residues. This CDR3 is CSVEEQGGTEAFF. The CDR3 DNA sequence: TGCAGCGTTGAAGAACAGGGGGGCACTGAAGCTTTCTTT. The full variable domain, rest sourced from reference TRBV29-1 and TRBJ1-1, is SAVISQKPSRDICQRGTSLTIQCQVDSQVTMMFWYRQQPGQSLTLIATANQGSEATYESGFVIDKFPISRPNLTFSTLTVSNMSPEDSSIYLCSVEEQGGTEAFFGQGTRLTVV.

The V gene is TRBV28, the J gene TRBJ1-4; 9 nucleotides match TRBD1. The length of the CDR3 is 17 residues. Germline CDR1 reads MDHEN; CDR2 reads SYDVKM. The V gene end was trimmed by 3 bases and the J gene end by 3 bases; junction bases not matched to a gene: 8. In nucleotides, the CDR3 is TGTGCCAGCAGTTTTGTTGACAGGGGGGTCGCTAATGAAAAACTGTTTTTT. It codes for CASSFVDRGVANEKLFF.

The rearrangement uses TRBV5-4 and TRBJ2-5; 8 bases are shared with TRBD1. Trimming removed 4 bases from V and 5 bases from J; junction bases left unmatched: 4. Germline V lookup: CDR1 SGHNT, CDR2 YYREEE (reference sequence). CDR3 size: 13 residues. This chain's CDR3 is CASSQQGVETQYF. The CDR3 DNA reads TGTGCCAGCAGCCAACAGGGGGTGGAGACCCAGTACTTC. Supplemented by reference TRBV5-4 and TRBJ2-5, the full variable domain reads ETGVTQSPTHLIKTRGQQVTLRCSSQSGHNTVSWYQQALGQGPQFIFQYYREEENGRGNFPPRFSGLQFPNYSSELNVNALELDDSALYLCASSQQGVETQYFGPGTRLLVL.

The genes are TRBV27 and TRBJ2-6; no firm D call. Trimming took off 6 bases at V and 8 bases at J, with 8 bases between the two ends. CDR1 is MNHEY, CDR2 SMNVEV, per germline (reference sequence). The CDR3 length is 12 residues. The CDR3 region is CASSSFTNVLTF. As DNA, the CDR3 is TGTGCCAGCAGCTCATTTACCAACGTCCTGACTTTC. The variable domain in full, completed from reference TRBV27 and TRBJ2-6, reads EAQVTQNPRYLITVTGKKLTVTCSQNMNHEYMSWYRQDPGLGLRQIYYSMNVEVTDKGDVPEGYKVSRKEKRNFPLILESPSPNQTSLYFCASSSFTNVLTFGAGSRLTVL.

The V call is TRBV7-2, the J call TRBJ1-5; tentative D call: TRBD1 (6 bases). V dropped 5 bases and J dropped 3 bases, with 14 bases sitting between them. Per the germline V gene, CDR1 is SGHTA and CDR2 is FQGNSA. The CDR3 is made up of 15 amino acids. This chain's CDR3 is CASSLGGSFNQPQHF. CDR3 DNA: TGTGCCAGCAGCCTGGGGGGCAGCTTCAATCAGCCCCAGCATTTT. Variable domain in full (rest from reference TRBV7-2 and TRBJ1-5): GAGVSQSPSNKVTEKGKDVELRCDPISGHTALYWYRQSLGQGLEFLIYFQGNSAPDKSGLPSDRFSAERTGGSVSTLTIQRTQQEDSAVYLCASSLGGSFNQPQHFGDGTRLSIL.

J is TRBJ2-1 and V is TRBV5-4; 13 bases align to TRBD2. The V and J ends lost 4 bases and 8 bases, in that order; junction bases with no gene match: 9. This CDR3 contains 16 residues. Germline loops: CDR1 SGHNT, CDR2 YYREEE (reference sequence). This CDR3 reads CASSPTTSGRRYEQFF. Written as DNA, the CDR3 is TGTGCCAGCAGCCCTACGACTAGCGGGAGGCGCTATGAGCAGTTCTTC.

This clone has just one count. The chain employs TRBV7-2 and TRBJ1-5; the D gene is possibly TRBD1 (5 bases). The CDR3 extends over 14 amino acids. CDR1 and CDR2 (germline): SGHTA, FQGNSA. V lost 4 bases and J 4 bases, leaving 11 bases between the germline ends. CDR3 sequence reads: CASSSSAGNQPQHF. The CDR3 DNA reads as TGTGCCAGCAGCTCCTCAGCAGGGAATCAGCCCCAGCATTTT. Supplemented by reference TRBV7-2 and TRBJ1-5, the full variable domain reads GAGVSQSPSNKVTEKGKDVELRCDPISGHTALYWYRQSLGQGLEFLIYFQGNSAPDKSGLPSDRFSAERTGGSVSTLTIQRTQQEDSAVYLCASSSSAGNQPQHFGDGTRLSIL.

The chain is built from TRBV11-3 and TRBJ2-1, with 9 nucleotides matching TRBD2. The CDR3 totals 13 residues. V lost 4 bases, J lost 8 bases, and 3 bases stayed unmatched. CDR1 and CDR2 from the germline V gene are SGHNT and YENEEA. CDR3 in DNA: TGTGCCAGCAGCTCCGAGCGGGAGGATGAGCAGTTCTTC. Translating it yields CASSSEREDEQFF.

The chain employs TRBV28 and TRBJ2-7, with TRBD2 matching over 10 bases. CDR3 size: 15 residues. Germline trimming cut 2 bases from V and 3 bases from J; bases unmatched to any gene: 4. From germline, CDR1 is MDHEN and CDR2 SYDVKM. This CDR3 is CASSLTSGGVYEQYF. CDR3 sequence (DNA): TGTGCCAGCAGTTTAACGAGCGGGGGGGTCTACGAGCAGTACTTC.

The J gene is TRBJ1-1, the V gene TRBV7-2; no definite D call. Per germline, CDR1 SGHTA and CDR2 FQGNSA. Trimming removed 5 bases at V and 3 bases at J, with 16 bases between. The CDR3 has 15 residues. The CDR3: CASSQRGGRHTEAFF. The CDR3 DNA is TGTGCCAGCAGCCAGCGGGGTGGACGGCACACTGAAGCTTTCTTT. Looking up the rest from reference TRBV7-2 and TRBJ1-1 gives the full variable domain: GAGVSQSPSNKVTEKGKDVELRCDPISGHTALYWYRQSLGQGLEFLIYFQGNSAPDKSGLPSDRFSAERTGGSVSTLTIQRTQQEDSAVYLCASSQRGGRHTEAFFGQGTRLTVV.

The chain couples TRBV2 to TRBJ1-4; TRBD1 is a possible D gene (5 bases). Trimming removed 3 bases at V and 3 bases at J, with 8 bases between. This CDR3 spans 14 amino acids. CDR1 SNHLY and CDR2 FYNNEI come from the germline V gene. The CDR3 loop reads CASSEGVANEKLFF. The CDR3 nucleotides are TGTGCCAGCAGTGAGGGGGTGGCTAATGAAAAACTGTTTTTT. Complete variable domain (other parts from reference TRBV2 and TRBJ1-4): EPEVTQTPSHQVTQMGQEVILRCVPISNHLYFYWYRQILGQKVEFLVSFYNNEISEKSEIFDDQFSVERPDGSNFTLKIRSTKLEDSAMYFCASSEGVANEKLFFGSGTQLSVL.

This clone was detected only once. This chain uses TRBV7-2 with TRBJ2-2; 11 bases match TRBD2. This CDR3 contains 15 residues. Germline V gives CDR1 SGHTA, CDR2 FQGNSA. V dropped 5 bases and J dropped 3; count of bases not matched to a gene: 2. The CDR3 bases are TGTGCCAGCAGCAGTAGCGGGGGGGACACCGGGGAGCTGTTTTTT. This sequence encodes CASSSSGGDTGELFF.

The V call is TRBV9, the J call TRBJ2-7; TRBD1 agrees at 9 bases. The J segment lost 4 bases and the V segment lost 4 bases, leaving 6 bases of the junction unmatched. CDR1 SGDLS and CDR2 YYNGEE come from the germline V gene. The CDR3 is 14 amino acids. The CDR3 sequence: CASSPGQGGYEQYF. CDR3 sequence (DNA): TGTGCCAGCAGCCCGGGACAGGGTGGTTACGAGCAGTACTTC.

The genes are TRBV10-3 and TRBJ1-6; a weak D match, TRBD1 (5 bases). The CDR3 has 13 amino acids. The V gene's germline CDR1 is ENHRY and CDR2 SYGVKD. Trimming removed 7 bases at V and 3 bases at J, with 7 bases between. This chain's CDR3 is CAINQGYNSPLHF. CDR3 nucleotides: TGTGCCATCAATCAGGGCTATAATTCACCCCTCCACTTT.

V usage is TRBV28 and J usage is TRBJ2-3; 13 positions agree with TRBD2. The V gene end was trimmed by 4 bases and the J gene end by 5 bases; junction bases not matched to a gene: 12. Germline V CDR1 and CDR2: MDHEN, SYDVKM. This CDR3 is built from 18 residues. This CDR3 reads CASSSRTSGGPPIDTQYF. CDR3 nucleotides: TGTGCCAGCAGTTCACGGACTAGCGGGGGCCCTCCCATAGATACGCAGTATTTT.